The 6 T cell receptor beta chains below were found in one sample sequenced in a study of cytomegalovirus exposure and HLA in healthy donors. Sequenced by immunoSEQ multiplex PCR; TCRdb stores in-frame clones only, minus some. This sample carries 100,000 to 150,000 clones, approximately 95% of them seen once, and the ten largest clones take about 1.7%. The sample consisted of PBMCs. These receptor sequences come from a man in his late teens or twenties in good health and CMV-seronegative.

The CDR3 nucleotides are TGCGCCAGCAGCGACCACAGGGCCCGAGACGGATACAATGAGCAGTTCTTC. Its translation is CASSDHRARDGYNEQFF. The chain couples TRBV5-1 to TRBJ2-1; possibly TRBD1 for D (6 bases). This CDR3 contains 17 residues. From germline, CDR1 is SGHRS and CDR2 YFSETQ. Trimming left V 4 bases short and J 4 bases short, with 21 bases between.

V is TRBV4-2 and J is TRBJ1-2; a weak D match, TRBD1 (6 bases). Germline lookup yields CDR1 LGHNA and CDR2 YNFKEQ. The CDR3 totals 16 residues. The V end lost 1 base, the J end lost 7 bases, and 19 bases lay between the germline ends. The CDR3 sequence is CASSQGVQGTVGGYTF. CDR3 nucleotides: TGTGCCAGCAGCCAAGGGGTGCAGGGGACGGTCGGTGGCTACACCTTC.

In DNA, the CDR3 is TGTGCCAGCAGCCCAGACGACGGGAGGGCCGTAGATACGCAGTATTTT. This translates into CASSPDDGRAVDTQYF. The chain recombines TRBV25-1 with TRBJ2-3; 8 bases fit TRBD2. Germline V gene sequence: CDR1 MGHDK, CDR2 SYGVNS. This CDR3 is 16 amino acids long. V gave up 6 bases and J gave up 5 bases; unmatched junction bases: 13.

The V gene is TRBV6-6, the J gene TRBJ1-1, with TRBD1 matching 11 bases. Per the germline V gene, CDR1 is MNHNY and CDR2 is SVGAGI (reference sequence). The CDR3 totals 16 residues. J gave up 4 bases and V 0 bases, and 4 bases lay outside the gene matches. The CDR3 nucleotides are TGTGCCAGCAGTTACTCTCGGACAGGGGGCTTCACTGAAGCTTTCTTT. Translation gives CASSYSRTGGFTEAFF.

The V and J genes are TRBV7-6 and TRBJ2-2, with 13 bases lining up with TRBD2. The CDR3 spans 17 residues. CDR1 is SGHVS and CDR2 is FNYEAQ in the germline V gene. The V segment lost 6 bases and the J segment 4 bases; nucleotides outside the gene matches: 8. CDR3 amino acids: CASRGLAGADFTGELFF. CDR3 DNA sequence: TGTGCCAGCAGAGGACTAGCGGGAGCTGATTTCACCGGGGAGCTGTTTTTT.

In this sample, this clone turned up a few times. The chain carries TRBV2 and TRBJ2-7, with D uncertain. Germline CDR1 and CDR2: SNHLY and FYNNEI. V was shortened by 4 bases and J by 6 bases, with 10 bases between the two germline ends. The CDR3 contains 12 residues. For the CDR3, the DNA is TGTGCCAGCAGTGTCTTGAGGCGCGAGCAGTACTTC. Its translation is CASSVLRREQYF.